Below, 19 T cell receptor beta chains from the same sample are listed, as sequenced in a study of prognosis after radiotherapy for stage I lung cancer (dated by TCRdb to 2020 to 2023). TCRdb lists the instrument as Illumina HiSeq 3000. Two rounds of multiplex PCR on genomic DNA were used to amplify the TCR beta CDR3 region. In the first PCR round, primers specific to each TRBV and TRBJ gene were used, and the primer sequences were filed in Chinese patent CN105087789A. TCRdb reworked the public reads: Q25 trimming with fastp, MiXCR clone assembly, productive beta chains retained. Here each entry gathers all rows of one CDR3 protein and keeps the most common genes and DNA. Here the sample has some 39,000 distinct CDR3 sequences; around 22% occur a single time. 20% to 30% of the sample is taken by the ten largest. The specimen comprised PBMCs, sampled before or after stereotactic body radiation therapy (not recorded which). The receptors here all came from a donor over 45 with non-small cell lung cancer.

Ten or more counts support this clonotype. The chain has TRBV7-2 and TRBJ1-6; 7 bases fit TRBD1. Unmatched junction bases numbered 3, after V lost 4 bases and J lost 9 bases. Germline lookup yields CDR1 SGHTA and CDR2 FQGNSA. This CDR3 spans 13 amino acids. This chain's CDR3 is CASSSTGVSPLHF. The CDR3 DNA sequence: TGTGCCAGCAGCTCCACAGGGGTTTCACCCCTCCACTTT. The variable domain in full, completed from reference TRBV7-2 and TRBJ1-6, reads GAGVSQSPSNKVTEKGKDVELRCDPISGHTALYWYRQSLGQGLEFLIYFQGNSAPDKSGLPSDRFSAERTGGSVSTLTIQRTQQEDSAVYLCASSSTGVSPLHFGNGTRLTVT.

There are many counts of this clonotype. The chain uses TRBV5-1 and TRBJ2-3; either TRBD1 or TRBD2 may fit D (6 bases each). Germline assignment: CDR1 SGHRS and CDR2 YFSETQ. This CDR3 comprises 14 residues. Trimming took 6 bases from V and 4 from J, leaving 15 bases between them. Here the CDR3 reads CASKGGTGADTQYF. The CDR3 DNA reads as TGCGCCAGCAAGGGGGGCACGGGCGCAGATACGCAGTATTTT.

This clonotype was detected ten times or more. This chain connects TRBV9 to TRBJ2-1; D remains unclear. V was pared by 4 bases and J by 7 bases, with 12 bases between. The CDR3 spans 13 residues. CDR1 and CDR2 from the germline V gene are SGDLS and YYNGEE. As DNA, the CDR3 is TGTGCCAGCAGCATACTATATGGAAATGAGCAGTTCTTC. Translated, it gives CASSILYGNEQFF.

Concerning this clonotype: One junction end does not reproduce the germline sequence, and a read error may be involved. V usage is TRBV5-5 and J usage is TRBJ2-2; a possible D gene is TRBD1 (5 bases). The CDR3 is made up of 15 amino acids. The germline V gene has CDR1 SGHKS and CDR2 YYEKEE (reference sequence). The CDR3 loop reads CASSFGVRAYGELFF. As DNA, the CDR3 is TGTGCAAGCAGCTTCGGCGTCAGGGCTTACGGGGAGCTGTTTTTT.

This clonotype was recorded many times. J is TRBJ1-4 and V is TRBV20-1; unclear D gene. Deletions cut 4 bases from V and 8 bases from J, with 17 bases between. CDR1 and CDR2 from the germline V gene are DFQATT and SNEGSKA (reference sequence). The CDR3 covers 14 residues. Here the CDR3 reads CSATRTAAGEKLFF. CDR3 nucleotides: TGCAGTGCTACTCGGACCGCCGCGGGAGAAAAACTGTTTTTT.

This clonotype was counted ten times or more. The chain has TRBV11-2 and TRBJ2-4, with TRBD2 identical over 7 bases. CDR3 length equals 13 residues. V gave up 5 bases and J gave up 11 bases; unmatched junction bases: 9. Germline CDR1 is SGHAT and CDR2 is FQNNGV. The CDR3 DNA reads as TGTGCCAGCAGCCCCCCGGGGGGTGGAGTTCAGTACTTC. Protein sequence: CASSPPGGGVQYF.

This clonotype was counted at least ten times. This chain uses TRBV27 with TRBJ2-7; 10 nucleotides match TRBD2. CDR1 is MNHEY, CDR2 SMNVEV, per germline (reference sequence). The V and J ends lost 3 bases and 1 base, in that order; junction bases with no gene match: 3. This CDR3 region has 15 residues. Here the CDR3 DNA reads TGTGCCAGCAGTTTTCTAGCGGGGGAGTCCTACGAGCAGTACTTC. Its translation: CASSFLAGESYEQYF.

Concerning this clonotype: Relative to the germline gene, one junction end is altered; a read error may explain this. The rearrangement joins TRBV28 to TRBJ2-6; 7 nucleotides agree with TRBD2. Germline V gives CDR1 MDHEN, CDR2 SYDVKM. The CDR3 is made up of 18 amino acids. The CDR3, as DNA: TGTGCCAGCAGGGCAGTCGGAATAGCGGGCTCTGGGGCCAACGTACTGACTTTC. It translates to CASRAVGIAGSGANVLTF.

The CDR3 region has the DNA TGTGCCAGCAGTTGGGGAAAGAAGAAAACTGAAGCTTTCTTT. Translating it yields CASSWGKKKTEAFF. The chain uses TRBV6-2 or TRBV6-3 and TRBJ1-1; D is ambiguous. This CDR3 has 14 amino acids. V lost 4 bases, J lost 5 bases, and 14 bases lay in between. Germline V gene lookup returns CDR1 MNHEY and CDR2 SVGEGT.

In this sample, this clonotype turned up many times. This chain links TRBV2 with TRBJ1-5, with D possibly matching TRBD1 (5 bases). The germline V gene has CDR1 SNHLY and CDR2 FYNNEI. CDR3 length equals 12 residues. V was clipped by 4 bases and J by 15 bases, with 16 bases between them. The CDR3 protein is CASSGGRGGGHF. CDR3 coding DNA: TGTGCCAGCAGTGGGGGTCGCGGGGGAGGGCATTTT.

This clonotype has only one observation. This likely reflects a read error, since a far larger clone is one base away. The CDR3 spells CSASSAVSFYNEKFF. The DNA for the CDR3 is TGCAGTGCTAGTTCGGCTGTCTCATTTTACAATGAGAAGTTCTTC. The chain recombines TRBV20-1 with TRBJ2-4, with D unresolved. Germline lookup yields CDR1 DFQATT and CDR2 SNEGSKA (reference sequence). The CDR3 contains 15 residues.

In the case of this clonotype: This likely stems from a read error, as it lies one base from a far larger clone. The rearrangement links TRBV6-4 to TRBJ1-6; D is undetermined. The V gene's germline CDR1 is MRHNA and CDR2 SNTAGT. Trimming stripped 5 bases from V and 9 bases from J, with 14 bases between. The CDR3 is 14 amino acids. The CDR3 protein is CASSYAGIVSPLHF. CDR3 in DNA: TGTGCCAGCAGTTACGCCGGAATCGTTTCACCCCTCCACTTT.

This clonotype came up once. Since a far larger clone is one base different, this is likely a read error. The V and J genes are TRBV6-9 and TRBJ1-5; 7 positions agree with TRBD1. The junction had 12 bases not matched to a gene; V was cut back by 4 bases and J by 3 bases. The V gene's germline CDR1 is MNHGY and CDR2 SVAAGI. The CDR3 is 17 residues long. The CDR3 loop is CASSSERDSYINQPQHF. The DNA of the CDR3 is TGTGCCAGCAGTTCCGAAAGGGACAGTTATATCAATCAGCCCCAGCATTTT.

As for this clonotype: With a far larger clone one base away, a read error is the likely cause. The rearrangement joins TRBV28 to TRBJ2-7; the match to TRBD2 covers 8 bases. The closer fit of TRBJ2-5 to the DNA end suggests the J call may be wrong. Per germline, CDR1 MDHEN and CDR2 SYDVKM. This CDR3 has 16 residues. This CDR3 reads CASILLVLAGIETQYF. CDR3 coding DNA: TGTGCCAGCATTCTACTCGTCCTAGCGGGCATAGAGACCCAGTACTTC.

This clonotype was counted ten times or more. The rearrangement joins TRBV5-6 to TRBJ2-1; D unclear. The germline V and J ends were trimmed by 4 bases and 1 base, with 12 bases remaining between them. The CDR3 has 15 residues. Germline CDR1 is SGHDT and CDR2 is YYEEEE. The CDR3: CASSVRLTSYNEQFF. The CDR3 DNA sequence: TGTGCCAGCAGCGTCCGGTTGACTTCCTACAATGAGCAGTTCTTC.

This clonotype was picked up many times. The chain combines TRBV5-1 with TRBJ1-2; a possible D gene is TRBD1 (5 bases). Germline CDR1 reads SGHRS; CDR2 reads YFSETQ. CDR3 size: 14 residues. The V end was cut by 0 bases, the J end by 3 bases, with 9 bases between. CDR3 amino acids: CASSLAGGDYGYTF. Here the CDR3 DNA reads TGCGCCAGCAGCTTGGCGGGGGGAGACTATGGCTACACCTTC. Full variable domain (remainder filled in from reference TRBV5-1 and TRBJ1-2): KAGVTQTPRYLIKTRGQQVTLSCSPISGHRSVSWYQQTPGQGLQFLFEYFSETQRNKGNFPGRFSGRQFSNSRSEMNVSTLELGDSALYLCASSLAGGDYGYTFGSGTRLTVV.

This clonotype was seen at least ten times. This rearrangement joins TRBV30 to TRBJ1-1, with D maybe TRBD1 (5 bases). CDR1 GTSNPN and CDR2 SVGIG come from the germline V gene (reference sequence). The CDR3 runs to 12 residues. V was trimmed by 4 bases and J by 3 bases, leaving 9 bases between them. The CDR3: CAWTRGYTEAFF. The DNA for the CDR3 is TGTGCCTGGACGAGGGGTTACACTGAAGCTTTCTTT.

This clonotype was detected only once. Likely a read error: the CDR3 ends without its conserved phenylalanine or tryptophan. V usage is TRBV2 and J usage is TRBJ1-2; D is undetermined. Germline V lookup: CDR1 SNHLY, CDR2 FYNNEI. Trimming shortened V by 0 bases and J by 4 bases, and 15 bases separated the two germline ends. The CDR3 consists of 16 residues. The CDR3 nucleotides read TGTGCCAGCAGTGAAGCGCTTATGATCACAACCTATGGCTACACCCTC. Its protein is CASSEALMITTYGYTL.

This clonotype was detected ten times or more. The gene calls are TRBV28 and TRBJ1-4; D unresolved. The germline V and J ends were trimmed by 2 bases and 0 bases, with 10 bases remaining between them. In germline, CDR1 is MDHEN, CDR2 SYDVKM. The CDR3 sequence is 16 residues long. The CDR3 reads CASSLGDGATNEKLFF. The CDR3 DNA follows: TGTGCCAGCAGTTTAGGAGACGGTGCAACTAATGAAAAACTGTTTTTT.